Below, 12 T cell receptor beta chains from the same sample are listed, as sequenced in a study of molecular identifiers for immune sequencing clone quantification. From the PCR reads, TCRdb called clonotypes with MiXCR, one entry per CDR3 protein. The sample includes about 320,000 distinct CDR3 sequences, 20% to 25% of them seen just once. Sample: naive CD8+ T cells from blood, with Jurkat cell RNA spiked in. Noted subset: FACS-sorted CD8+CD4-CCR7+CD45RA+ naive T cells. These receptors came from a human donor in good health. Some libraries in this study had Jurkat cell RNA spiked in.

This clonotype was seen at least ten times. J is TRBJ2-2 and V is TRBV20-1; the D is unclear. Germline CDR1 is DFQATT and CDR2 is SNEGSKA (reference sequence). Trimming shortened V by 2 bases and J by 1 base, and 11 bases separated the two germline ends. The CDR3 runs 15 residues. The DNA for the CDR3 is TGCAGTGCTAGATTTCCCGCTCGGAACACCGGGGAGCTGTTTTTT. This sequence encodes CSARFPARNTGELFF.

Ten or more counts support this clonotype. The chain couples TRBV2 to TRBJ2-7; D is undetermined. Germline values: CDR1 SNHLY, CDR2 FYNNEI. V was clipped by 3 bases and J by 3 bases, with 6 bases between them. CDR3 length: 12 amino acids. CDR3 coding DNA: TGTGCCAGCAGTGAGTTCGGCTACGAGCAGTACTTC. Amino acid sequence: CASSEFGYEQYF.

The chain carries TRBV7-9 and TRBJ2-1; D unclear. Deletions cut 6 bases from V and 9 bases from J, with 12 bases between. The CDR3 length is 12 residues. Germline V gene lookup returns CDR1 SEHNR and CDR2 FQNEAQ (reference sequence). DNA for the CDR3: TGTGCCAGCAGAGACGGACCCAGTGAGCAGTTCTTC. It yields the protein CASRDGPSEQFF.

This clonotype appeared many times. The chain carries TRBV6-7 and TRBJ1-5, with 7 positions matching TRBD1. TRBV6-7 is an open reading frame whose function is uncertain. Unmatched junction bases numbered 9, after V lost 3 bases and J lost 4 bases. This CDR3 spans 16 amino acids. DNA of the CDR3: TGTGCCAGCAGTTATGGTCCGACAGGGCTGAATCAGCCCCAGCATTTT. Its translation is CASSYGPTGLNQPQHF.

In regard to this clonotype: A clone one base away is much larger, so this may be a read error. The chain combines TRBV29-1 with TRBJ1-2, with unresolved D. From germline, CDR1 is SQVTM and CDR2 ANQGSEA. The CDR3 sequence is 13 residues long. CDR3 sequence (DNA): TGCAGCGTTGCTAGCCGGGATAACTATGGCCACACCTTC. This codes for CSVASRDNYGHTF.

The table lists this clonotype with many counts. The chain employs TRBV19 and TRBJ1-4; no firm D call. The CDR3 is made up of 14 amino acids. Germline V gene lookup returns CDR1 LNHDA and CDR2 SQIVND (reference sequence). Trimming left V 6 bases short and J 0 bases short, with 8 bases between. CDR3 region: CASSPYTTNEKLFF. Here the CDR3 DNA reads TGTGCCAGTAGCCCGTATACAACTAATGAAAAACTGTTTTTT.

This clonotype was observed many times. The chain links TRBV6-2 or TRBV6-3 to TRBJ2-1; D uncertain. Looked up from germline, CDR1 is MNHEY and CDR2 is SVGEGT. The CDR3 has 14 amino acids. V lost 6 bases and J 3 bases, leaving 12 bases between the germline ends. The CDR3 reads CASSQTTGYNEQFF. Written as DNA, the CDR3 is TGTGCCAGCAGCCAAACGACGGGCTACAATGAGCAGTTCTTC.

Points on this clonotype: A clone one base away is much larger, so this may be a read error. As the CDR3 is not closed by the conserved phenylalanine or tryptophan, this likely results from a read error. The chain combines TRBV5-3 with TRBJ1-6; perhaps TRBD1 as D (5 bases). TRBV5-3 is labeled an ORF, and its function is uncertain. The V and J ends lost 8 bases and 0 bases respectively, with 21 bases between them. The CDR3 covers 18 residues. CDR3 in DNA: TGTGCCAGCAGCGAATACGGGACCGCGACCTCCTATAATTCACCCCTCCACCTT. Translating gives CASSEYGTATSYNSPLHL.

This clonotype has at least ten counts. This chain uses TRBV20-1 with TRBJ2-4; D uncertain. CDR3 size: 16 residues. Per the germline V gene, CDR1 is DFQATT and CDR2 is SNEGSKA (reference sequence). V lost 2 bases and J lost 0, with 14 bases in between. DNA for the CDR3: TGCAGTGCTAGATCGATCCAGACTCTAGCCAAAAACATTCAGTACTTC. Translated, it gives CSARSIQTLAKNIQYF.

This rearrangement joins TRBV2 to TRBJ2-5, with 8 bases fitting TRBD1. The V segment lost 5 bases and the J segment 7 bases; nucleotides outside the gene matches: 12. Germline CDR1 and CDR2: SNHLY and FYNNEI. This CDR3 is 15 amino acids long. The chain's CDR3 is CASSKGQGAAGTQYF. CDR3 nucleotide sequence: TGTGCCAGCAGTAAGGGTCAGGGGGCGGCGGGGACCCAGTACTTC.

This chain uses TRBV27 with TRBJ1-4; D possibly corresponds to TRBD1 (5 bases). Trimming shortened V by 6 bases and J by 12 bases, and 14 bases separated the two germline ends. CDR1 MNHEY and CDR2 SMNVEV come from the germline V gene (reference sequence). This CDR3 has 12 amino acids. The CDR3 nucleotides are TGTGCCAGCAGCTCTACGGGGGAGGAACTGTTTTTT. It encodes CASSSTGEELFF.

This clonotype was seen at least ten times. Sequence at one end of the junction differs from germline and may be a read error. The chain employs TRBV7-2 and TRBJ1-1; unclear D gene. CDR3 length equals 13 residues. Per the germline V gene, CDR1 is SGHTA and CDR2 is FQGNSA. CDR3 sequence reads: CASSLGMNTEAFF. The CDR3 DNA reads TGTGCCAGCAGTTTAGGGATGAACACTGAAGCTTTCTTT. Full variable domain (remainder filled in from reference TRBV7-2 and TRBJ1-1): GAGVSQSPSNKVTEKGKDVELRCDPISGHTALYWYRQSLGQGLEFLIYFQGNSAPDKSGLPSDRFSAERTGGSVSTLTIQRTQQEDSAVYLCASSLGMNTEAFFGQGTRLTVV.